The 14 T cell receptor beta chains below come from one sample, sequenced in a study of OX40 agonist ivuxolimab in advanced cancers. Libraries were prepared through the immunoSEQ multiplex PCR assay. As stored in TCRdb, this immuneACCESS dataset retains in-frame rearrangements with V and J assigned. A fraction of the clones does not appear; measured against another copy, unresolved V genes explain less than half of the discrepancy, and the remainder lacks a known reason. Within this sample are approximately 47,000 clones, with about 81% of them counted one time only. Jointly, the top ten make up 7.3% of the sample. The sequencing used CD4+ or CD8+ T cells sorted from blood, collected in a trial of the OX40 agonist ivuxolimab. These TCRs come from an adult with an advanced solid tumor such as melanoma, head and neck, liver or kidney cancer.

CDR3 region: CASRGPEGQPQHF. The DNA for the CDR3 is TGTGCCAGCAGGGGGCCGGAGGGTCAGCCCCAGCATTTT. The genes are TRBV6-5 and TRBJ1-5; a possible D gene is TRBD1 (5 bases). The germline V gene has CDR1 MNHEY and CDR2 SVGAGI. V lost 6 bases, J lost 6 bases, and 12 bases lay in between. CDR3 length equals 13 residues.

This clone turned up a few times. The rearrangement links TRBV11-3 to TRBJ1-2; maybe TRBD1 (5 bases). The germline gives CDR1 SGHNT, CDR2 YENEEA. The CDR3 consists of 13 residues. Between the trimmed V and J ends, which lost 1 base and 4 bases, there was a span of 7 bases. The CDR3 DNA reads as TGTGCCAGCAGCTTAGTGGGGGTCTATGGCTACACCTTC. Translation gives CASSLVGVYGYTF.

The chain recombines TRBV6-1 with TRBJ1-1, with TRBD1 matching 8 bases. Germline V lookup: CDR1 MNHNS, CDR2 SASEGT. The length of the CDR3 is 11 residues. Trimming took 8 bases from V and 6 from J; bases not matched to a gene: 2. The CDR3 bases are TGTGCCAGCTACAGGGGGGCTGAAGCTTTCTTT. Translation: CASYRGAEAFF.

The V call is TRBV10-1, the J call TRBJ2-7; D remains ambiguous. Trimming removed 5 bases from V and 4 bases from J, with 21 bases in between. The CDR3 totals 16 residues. Germline values: CDR1 WNHNN, CDR2 SYGVQD (reference sequence). The CDR3 protein is CASSLPAGPPLYEQYF. The CDR3, as DNA: TGCGCCAGCAGTTTGCCCGCCGGACCACCCCTTTACGAGCAGTACTTC.

This clone was seen a handful of times. The rearrangement links TRBV13 to TRBJ1-5, with 7 bases fitting TRBD1. The V and J ends lost 5 bases and 14 bases, in that order; junction bases with no gene match: 6. Germline CDR1 and CDR2: PRHDT and FYEKMQ (reference sequence). CDR3 length: 11 residues. The DNA of the CDR3 is TGTGCCAGCAGCCCCAGACAGGGCGAGCATTTT. Translated, it gives CASSPRQGEHF.

As for this clone: A read error may account for a junction end that differs from germline. The V gene is TRBV19, the J gene TRBJ2-1; no clear D gene. Germline V gene lookup returns CDR1 LNHDA and CDR2 SQIVND (reference sequence). The CDR3 loop spans 13 amino acids. The CDR3 DNA follows: TGTGCCAGTAGTATAGGCTCCAACAATGAGCAGTTCTTC. Amino acid sequence: CASSIGSNNEQFF.

The rearrangement uses TRBV5-6 and TRBJ2-3; no firm D call. The V end lost 2 bases, the J end lost 8 bases, and 6 bases lay between the germline ends. Germline-derived CDR1 and CDR2 are SGHDT and YYEEEE. The CDR3 contains 11 residues. The chain's CDR3 is CASSFLGTQYF. CDR3 bases: TGTGCCAGCAGCTTCTTAGGTACGCAGTATTTT.

The chain combines TRBV19 with TRBJ2-2; 7 bases are a match to TRBD1. The CDR3 is 15 amino acids. Looked up from germline, CDR1 is LNHDA and CDR2 is SQIVND (reference sequence). With V trimmed by 7 bases and J by 3 bases, 8 bases remained unmatched. As DNA, the CDR3 is TGTGCCAGTATGTCGGGACAGAGATACACCGGGGAGCTGTTTTTT. It is translated as CASMSGQRYTGELFF.

The chain recombines TRBV6-1 with TRBJ1-5; D perhaps matches TRBD1 (5 bases). There are 15 residues in the CDR3. The V end lost 4 bases, the J end lost 1 base, and 11 bases lay between the germline ends. From germline, CDR1 is MNHNS and CDR2 SASEGT. For the CDR3, the DNA is TGTGCCAGCAGTGCGGGCAGGACAAGCAATCAGCCCCAGCATTTT. Its translation: CASSAGRTSNQPQHF.

There are a few counts of this clone. The chain links TRBV5-1 to TRBJ2-7; D possibly corresponds to TRBD1 (7 bases). The ends were cut back, 3 bases at V and 1 base at J, with 23 bases in the middle. Germline CDR1 is SGHRS and CDR2 is YFSETQ. The CDR3 spans 18 residues. This chain's CDR3 is CASSSNPQGGQSSYEQYF. CDR3 nucleotides: TGCGCCAGCAGCTCCAACCCCCAGGGGGGACAGAGTTCCTACGAGCAGTACTTC. The full variable domain, with the rest looked up from reference TRBV5-1 and TRBJ2-7, is KAGVTQTPRYLIKTRGQQVTLSCSPISGHRSVSWYQQTPGQGLQFLFEYFSETQRNKGNFPGRFSGRQFSNSRSEMNVSTLELGDSALYLCASSSNPQGGQSSYEQYFGPGTRLTVT.

In this sample, this clone turned up a few times. The chain recombines TRBV6-1 with TRBJ2-7; D is perhaps TRBD1 (6 bases). The CDR3 runs to 11 residues. Trimming pared 6 bases from V and 7 bases from J, leaving 10 bases between. Germline V lookup: CDR1 MNHNS, CDR2 SASEGT. CDR3 amino acids: CASSEDREQYF. In nucleotides, the CDR3 is TGTGCCAGCAGCGAGGACAGAGAGCAGTACTTC.

The V gene is TRBV2, the J gene TRBJ1-2; D call uncertain. V was pared by 8 bases and J by 4 bases, with 23 bases between. CDR1 is SNHLY, CDR2 FYNNEI, per germline. This CDR3 comprises 16 residues. The CDR3 DNA follows: TGTGCCAGCTTTTTAACCCCCGGGCTGAACTTCTATGGCTACACCTTC. Translation: CASFLTPGLNFYGYTF.

The gene calls are TRBV5-1 and TRBJ1-3, with TRBD1 as a possible D gene (5 bases). The germline gives CDR1 SGHRS, CDR2 YFSETQ. With 5 bases removed from V and 1 base from J, the gap between germline ends came to 10 bases. This CDR3 has 14 residues. CDR3 nucleotides: TGCGCCAGCAGAGACAGTCTTTCTGGAAACACCATATATTTT. The encoded protein is CASRDSLSGNTIYF.

The chain couples TRBV21-1 to TRBJ2-7; TRBD2, the table's D call, was not compared with the DNA. TRBV21-1 represents a pseudogene. This CDR3 contains 15 residues. The CDR3 sequence: CASSKCGLLPHEQYF. CDR3 nucleotide sequence: TGTGCCAGCAGCAAATGCGGTCTTCTGCCCCACGAGCAGTACTTC.